The source of this TCR beta chain is a study of T cell changes during pregnancy in multiple sclerosis (dated by TCRdb to between 2017 and 2020). Study-level background: The study looked at changes in the T cell repertoire across pregnancy in women with multiple sclerosis.

The library was generated by the immunoSEQ multiplex PCR assay. TCRdb retrieved this table from immuneACCESS and kept in-frame rearrangements only. Not all clones are present; in checked studies, unresolved V genes account for under half, and no reason is known for the remainder. The sample table holds 56,000 or so clones, of which about nine tenths were seen once. The top ten clones comprise 2.2% of the sample. This clone was counted only a few times. The target of this receptor is not known. Base qualities are missing; no much larger clone stands one base away. The CDR3, from cysteine to phenylalanine, totals 15 residues. CDR3 DNA is the only sequence kept; it has 45 bases, read in frame from the first base. V lost 2 bases and J lost 3 bases; the stretch between them is 14 bases long. Looking up the germline V gene (reference sequence) yields CDR1 LNHDA and CDR2 SQIVND.

Here the chain combines TRBV19 and TRBJ2-7, and possibly TRBD2, on 6 matching bases. The source is a female donor in good health, enrolled as a control in a pregnancy study. The sample consisted of peripheral blood, taken in the first trimester of pregnancy. At the DNA level, the sequence is TGTGCCAGTAGTATACGGGTCGGGGGAGTCTACGAGCAGTACTTC. This encodes CASSIRVGGVYEQYF.